The 24 T cell receptor beta chains below come from one sample, sequenced in a study of shared clonotypes between healthy human individuals. TCRdb's table, derived via immunoSEQ multiplex PCR, lists solely in-frame clones and lacks some. The sample yields a few million clones, around 95% seen once. Sequencing used naive CD4+ T cells sorted from blood. Indicated subset: CD45RA+ positively selected. These receptors all stem from a man aged 18 to 35 in good health.

The chain couples TRBV5-4 to TRBJ1-3; the D is unclear. The CDR3 has 13 amino acids. V was cut by 2 bases and J by 4 bases, with 7 bases left in between. Germline V gene sequence: CDR1 SGHNT, CDR2 YYREEE (reference sequence). CDR3 sequence reads: CASSFGGGNTIYF. The CDR3 nucleotides read TGTGCCAGCAGCTTTGGCGGCGGAAACACCATATATTTT.

V is TRBV27 and J is TRBJ2-7; D is undetermined. With 6 bases removed from V and 2 bases from J, the gap between germline ends came to 17 bases. CDR3 length: 15 residues. Germline CDR1 reads MNHEY; CDR2 reads SMNVEV (reference sequence). CDR3 DNA sequence: TGTGCCAGCAGCCGCGTGGTCCCGGTGGCCTACGAGCAGTACTTC. Amino acids: CASSRVVPVAYEQYF.

The chain is built from TRBV27 and TRBJ1-5, with D hard to call. Deletions cut 4 bases from V and 2 bases from J, with 18 bases between. The CDR3 has 17 residues. The germline V gene encodes CDR1 MNHEY and CDR2 SMNVEV (reference sequence). CDR3 sequence: CASSSTRGVEGNQPQHF. In nucleotides, the CDR3 is TGTGCCAGCAGTTCCACCCGAGGCGTCGAGGGCAATCAGCCCCAGCATTTT.

The chain combines TRBV5-1 with TRBJ2-7; D call uncertain. Germline loops: CDR1 SGHRS, CDR2 YFSETQ. This CDR3 is built from 12 residues. Trimming left V 4 bases short and J 2 bases short, with 7 bases between. The CDR3 DNA follows: TGCGCCAGCAGCCATACAACCTACGAGCAGTACTTC. This gives the protein CASSHTTYEQYF.

The V call is TRBV5-6, the J call TRBJ1-5, with 8 bases fitting TRBD1. Germline trimming cut 0 bases from V and 4 bases from J; bases unmatched to any gene: 6. The CDR3 sequence is 16 residues long. CDR1 SGHDT and CDR2 YYEEEE come from the germline V gene. This chain's CDR3 is CASSLGTGIANQPQHF. The CDR3 nucleotides are TGTGCCAGCAGCTTGGGGACAGGGATAGCAAATCAGCCCCAGCATTTT.

CDR3 protein: CAISESRGGAANSPLHF. The DNA for the CDR3 is TGTGCCATCAGTGAGTCCCGGGGGGGTGCCGCCAATTCACCCCTCCACTTT. The gene calls are TRBV10-3 and TRBJ1-6; tentatively, D is TRBD1 (5 bases). CDR3 length equals 17 residues. V lost 0 bases and J 7 bases, leaving 16 bases between the germline ends. Germline V gene data show CDR1 as ENHRY and CDR2 as SYGVKD.

The chain employs TRBV6-5 and TRBJ2-2; possibly TRBD2 for D (6 bases). The V gene lost 4 bases and the J gene lost 6 bases, with 9 bases spanning the gap. This CDR3 spans 13 amino acids. Germline CDR1 is MNHEY and CDR2 is SVGAGI. This CDR3 is CASSLLAPGELFF. The DNA for the CDR3 is TGTGCCAGCAGTTTACTAGCACCCGGGGAGCTGTTTTTT.

The chain combines TRBV2 with TRBJ2-2; TRBD2 agrees at 14 bases. This CDR3 is built from 15 residues. V lost 7 bases, J lost 8 bases, and 6 bases stayed unmatched. The germline V gene encodes CDR1 SNHLY and CDR2 FYNNEI. Here the CDR3 reads CASTGTSGSPGELFF. The CDR3 coding sequence is TGTGCCAGCACTGGGACTAGCGGGAGCCCTGGGGAGCTGTTTTTT. Together with reference TRBV2 and TRBJ2-2, the CDR3 gives the full variable domain: EPEVTQTPSHQVTQMGQEVILRCVPISNHLYFYWYRQILGQKVEFLVSFYNNEISEKSEIFDDQFSVERPDGSNFTLKIRSTKLEDSAMYFCASTGTSGSPGELFFGEGSRLTVL.

The chain has TRBV5-4 and TRBJ2-3; 7 positions agree with TRBD2. The germline CDR1 and CDR2 sequences are SGHNT and YYREEE (reference sequence). J gave up 4 bases and V 4 bases, and 6 bases lay outside the gene matches. The CDR3 is 14 amino acids. CDR3 coding DNA: TGTGCCAGCAGCACCGGGACTACACCAGATACGCAGTATTTT. Translation: CASSTGTTPDTQYF.

The chain couples TRBV6-5 to TRBJ1-6, with D unclear. V shed 2 bases and J shed 6 bases, with 8 bases lying between them. CDR1 MNHEY and CDR2 SVGAGI come from the germline V gene. The length of the CDR3 is 14 residues. CDR3 DNA sequence: TGTGCCAGCAGTTACAGGGCGGCTAATTCACCCCTCCACTTT. Amino acid sequence: CASSYRAANSPLHF.

The rearrangement joins TRBV18 to TRBJ1-1; D gene uncertain. CDR1 is KGHSH, CDR2 LQKENI, per germline. V lost 1 base, J lost 7 bases, and 13 bases lay in between. This CDR3 spans 14 amino acids. Here the CDR3 reads CASSPLPTADEAFF. The DNA of the CDR3 is TGTGCCAGCTCACCACTTCCAACAGCCGATGAAGCTTTCTTT.

As for this clone: Other nucleotide sequences from this sample produce the same CDR3. The rearrangement uses TRBV7-2 and TRBJ2-3, with no clear D. Germline lookup yields CDR1 SGHTA and CDR2 FQGNSA. The CDR3 is 14 amino acids. Trimming removed 1 base at V and 2 bases at J, with 7 bases between. The CDR3 loop reads CASSLGLATDTQYF. CDR3 bases: TGTGCCAGCAGCTTAGGACTGGCCACAGATACGCAGTATTTT.

The chain links TRBV25-1 to TRBJ1-2; D is unclear. CDR1 is MGHDK, CDR2 SYGVNS, per germline. This CDR3 spans 13 amino acids. V lost 3 bases, J lost 1 base, and 6 bases lay in between. DNA of the CDR3: TGTGCCAGCAGTGATAGCGTTAACTATGGCTACACCTTC. Amino acid sequence: CASSDSVNYGYTF.

The chain carries TRBV6-6 and TRBJ1-6, with D maybe TRBD1 (5 bases). The ends were cut back, 6 bases at V and 5 bases at J, with 11 bases in the middle. The CDR3 runs 14 residues. Germline V gene data show CDR1 as MNHNY and CDR2 as SVGAGI (reference sequence). CDR3 sequence: CASSPAGDNSPLHF. The CDR3 bases are TGTGCCAGCAGCCCCGCGGGGGATAATTCACCCCTCCACTTT.

V gene TRBV5-4 combines with J gene TRBJ1-1; TRBD1 might be the D (6 bases). CDR3 length: 15 amino acids. Germline values: CDR1 SGHNT, CDR2 YYREEE (reference sequence). The V end was cut by 9 bases, the J end by 4 bases, with 22 bases between. The CDR3: CANFPRGGASTEAFF. CDR3 sequence (DNA): TGTGCCAACTTTCCCCGGGGGGGCGCGTCCACTGAAGCTTTCTTT.

The rearrangement joins TRBV6-1 to TRBJ1-5; a weak D match, TRBD1 (5 bases). The germline V gene encodes CDR1 MNHNS and CDR2 SASEGT. The germline V and J ends were trimmed by 4 bases and 1 base, with 14 bases remaining between them. The length of the CDR3 is 16 residues. Here the CDR3 reads CASSGILAGSNQPQHF. The CDR3 nucleotides are TGTGCCAGCAGTGGGATCCTAGCAGGGAGCAATCAGCCCCAGCATTTT.

The J gene is TRBJ2-7, the V gene TRBV4-3; 7 bases align to TRBD2. This CDR3 spans 15 amino acids. V dropped 0 bases and J dropped 2; count of bases not matched to a gene: 4. Germline CDR1 LGHNA, CDR2 YSLEER. CDR3 sequence reads: CASSQEPGLAYEQYF. DNA of the CDR3: TGCGCCAGCAGCCAAGAACCCGGACTAGCCTACGAGCAGTACTTC.

This chain uses TRBV7-3 with TRBJ2-5; no reliable D call. CDR3 length: 15 residues. The germline V and J ends were trimmed by 5 bases and 5 bases, with 18 bases remaining between them. The germline gives CDR1 SGHTA, CDR2 FQGTGA. The CDR3: CASSLRAGLGETQYF. DNA for the CDR3: TGTGCCAGCAGCCTTAGAGCCGGGTTAGGCGAGACCCAGTACTTC. The full variable domain, in which reference TRBV7-3 and TRBJ2-5 provide the parts outside the CDR3, is GAGVSQTPSNKVTEKGKYVELRCDPISGHTALYWYRQSLGQGPEFLIYFQGTGAADDSGLPNDRFFAVRPEGSVSTLKIQRTERGDSAVYLCASSLRAGLGETQYFGPGTRLLVL.

The count of this clone is one. The chain uses TRBV7-9 and TRBJ1-2; 7 bases agree with TRBD1. CDR1 is SEHNR and CDR2 is FQNEAQ in the germline V gene (reference sequence). The CDR3 is 18 amino acids. The trim removed 3 bases at V and 7 bases at J, leaving 20 bases unmatched. The CDR3 spells CASSFGGGQQGGSPGYTF. CDR3 sequence (DNA): TGTGCCAGCAGCTTCGGCGGTGGTCAGCAGGGGGGCAGTCCTGGCTACACCTTC.

The J gene is TRBJ1-5, the V gene TRBV5-4; weak D call: TRBD1 (5 bases). This CDR3 region has 13 residues. V lost 3 bases and J lost 4, with 8 bases in between. CDR1 SGHNT and CDR2 YYREEE come from the germline V gene (reference sequence). CDR3 nucleotide sequence: TGTGCCAGCAGCTGGGACGGGAATCAGCCCCAGCATTTT. Encoded protein: CASSWDGNQPQHF. The entire variable domain, with the rest obtained from reference TRBV5-4 and TRBJ1-5, is as follows: ETGVTQSPTHLIKTRGQQVTLRCSSQSGHNTVSWYQQALGQGPQFIFQYYREEENGRGNFPPRFSGLQFPNYSSELNVNALELDDSALYLCASSWDGNQPQHFGDGTRLSIL.

In the case of this clone: Other DNA sequences from this sample encode an identical CDR3 as well. This chain joins TRBV2 and TRBJ2-1; 8 bases align to TRBD1. The CDR3 contains 14 residues. J gave up 2 bases and V 6 bases, and 3 bases lay outside the gene matches. The germline V gene has CDR1 SNHLY and CDR2 FYNNEI. The CDR3 region is CASSGQGTYNEQFF. The CDR3, as DNA: TGTGCCAGCAGCGGACAGGGTACCTACAATGAGCAGTTCTTC.

The V call is TRBV2, the J call TRBJ2-3; TRBD1 matches at 8 bases. The CDR3 runs to 17 residues. Germline values: CDR1 SNHLY, CDR2 FYNNEI. Trimming took 7 bases from V and 0 from J; bases not matched to a gene: 12. The CDR3 DNA is TGTGCCAGCACAGGACAGGGCCGTTTTTCTAGCACAGATACGCAGTATTTT. Its translation is CASTGQGRFSSTDTQYF.

Only one count was recorded for this clone. The V call is TRBV19, the J call TRBJ1-5, with D tentatively TRBD1 (5 bases). Germline V gene lookup returns CDR1 LNHDA and CDR2 SQIVND (reference sequence). V was cut by 8 bases and J by 0 bases, with 14 bases left in between. The CDR3 totals 15 residues. CDR3 loop: CASRSGHYSNQPQHF. The CDR3 DNA reads as TGTGCCAGTCGGTCGGGGCACTATAGCAATCAGCCCCAGCATTTT.

The chain carries TRBV9 and TRBJ1-2; D is perhaps TRBD1 (5 bases). This CDR3 region has 14 residues. Trimming shortened V by 0 bases and J by 4 bases, and 10 bases separated the two germline ends. CDR1 and CDR2 from the germline V gene are SGDLS and YYNGEE. The CDR3 loop is CASSVEGFSYGYTF. For the CDR3, the DNA is TGTGCCAGCAGCGTAGAGGGGTTTAGCTATGGCTACACCTTC.